This record covers a single TCR beta chain. The CDR3 spans 14 residues. The germline gives CDR1 SNHLY, CDR2 FYNNEI. With 6 bases clipped from V and 0 bases from J, the junction kept 5 bases outside the gene matches. The data were taken from a study of blood T cell repertoires in COVID-19. Study details: Acute and convalescent COVID-19 specimens originated in the United States, Italy and Spain. From T cells, B-cell-depleted T cells, or PBMCs came the material, which was cDNA or gDNA.

Per the authors' pipeline: How many nucleated cells were present was estimated from reference gene primer amplification. Some clones are missing from TCRdb's copy, which holds only in-frame ones; the method was immunoSEQ multiplex PCR. The V and J calls and the clone size are those of that table, but D and trimming were determined from the DNA. Of some 150,000 clones in the sample, more than 80% are singletons; the top ten hold under 5.5%. V gene TRBV2 combines with J gene TRBJ2-7, with TRBD2 matching 7 bases. This TCR was sampled from a human donor in a cohort sampled during active COVID-19. The source material was peripheral blood. The CDR3 protein is CASRKGGGSYEQYF. CDR3 in DNA: TGTGCCAGCAGGAAGGGCGGGGGCTCCTACGAGCAGTACTTC.